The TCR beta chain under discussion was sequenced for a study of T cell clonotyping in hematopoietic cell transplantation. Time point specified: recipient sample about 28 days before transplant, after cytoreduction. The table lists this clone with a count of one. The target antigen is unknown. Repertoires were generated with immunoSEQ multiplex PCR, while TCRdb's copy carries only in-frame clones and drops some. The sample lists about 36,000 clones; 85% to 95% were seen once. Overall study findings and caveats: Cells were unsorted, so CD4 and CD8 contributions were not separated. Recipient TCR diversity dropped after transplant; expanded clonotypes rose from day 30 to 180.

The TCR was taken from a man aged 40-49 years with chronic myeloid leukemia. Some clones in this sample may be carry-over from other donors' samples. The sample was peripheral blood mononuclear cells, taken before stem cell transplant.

The DNA of the CDR3 is TGTGCCAGCAAGGGACAGGACGGTTATGGCTACACCTTC. Translating it yields CASKGQDGYGYTF. The rearrangement joins TRBV27 to TRBJ1-2, with TRBD1 matching over 8 bases. Germline assignment: CDR1 MNHEY and CDR2 SMNVEV (reference sequence). The CDR3 is 13 amino acids. The V segment lost 7 bases and the J segment 5 bases; nucleotides outside the gene matches: 6.